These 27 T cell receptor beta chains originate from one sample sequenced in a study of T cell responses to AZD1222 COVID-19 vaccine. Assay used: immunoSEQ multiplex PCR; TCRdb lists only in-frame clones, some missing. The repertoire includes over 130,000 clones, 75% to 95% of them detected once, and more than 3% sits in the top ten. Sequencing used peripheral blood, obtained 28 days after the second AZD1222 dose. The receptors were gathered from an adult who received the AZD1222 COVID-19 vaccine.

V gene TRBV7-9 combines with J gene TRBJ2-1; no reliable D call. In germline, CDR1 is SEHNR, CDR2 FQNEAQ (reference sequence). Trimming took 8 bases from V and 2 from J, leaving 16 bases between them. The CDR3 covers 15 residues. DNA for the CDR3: TGTGCCAGCCACTCAACCAGCGTGACCTACAATGAGCAGTTCTTC. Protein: CASHSTSVTYNEQFF. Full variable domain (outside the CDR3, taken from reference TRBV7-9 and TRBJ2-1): DTGVSQNPRHKITKRGQNVTFRCDPISEHNRLYWYRQTLGQGPEFLTYFQNEAQLEKSRLLSDRFSAERPKGSFSTLEIQRTEQGDSAMYLCASHSTSVTYNEQFFGPGTRLTVL.

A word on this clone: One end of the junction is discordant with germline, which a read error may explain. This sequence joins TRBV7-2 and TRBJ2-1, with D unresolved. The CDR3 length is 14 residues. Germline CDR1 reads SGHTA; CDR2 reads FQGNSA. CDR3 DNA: TGTGCCAGCAGCTTAGTAGGTAAATCCCCTGAGGAGTTCTTC. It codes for CASSLVGKSPEEFF.

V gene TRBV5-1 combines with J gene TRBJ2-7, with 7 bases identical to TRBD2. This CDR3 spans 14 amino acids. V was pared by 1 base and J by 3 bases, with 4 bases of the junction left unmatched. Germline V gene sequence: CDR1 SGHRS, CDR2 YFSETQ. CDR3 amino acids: CASSLREGIYEQYF. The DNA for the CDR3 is TGCGCCAGCAGCTTGAGGGAGGGGATCTACGAGCAGTACTTC.

The CDR3, as DNA: TGTGCCAGTAGTTTGACTGGGTTTAACACTGAAGCTTTCTTT. It is translated as CASSLTGFNTEAFF. The chain couples TRBV19 to TRBJ1-1, with unresolved D. The CDR3 runs 14 residues. Germline CDR1 and CDR2: LNHDA and SQIVND (reference sequence). The ends were cut back, 5 bases at V and 2 bases at J, with 12 bases in the middle. The complete variable domain, with remaining parts taken from reference TRBV19 and TRBJ1-1, reads DGGITQSPKYLFRKEGQNVTLSCEQNLNHDAMYWYRQDPGQGLRLIYYSQIVNDFQKGDIAEGYSVSREKKESFPLTVTSAQKNPTAFYLCASSLTGFNTEAFFGQGTRLTVV.

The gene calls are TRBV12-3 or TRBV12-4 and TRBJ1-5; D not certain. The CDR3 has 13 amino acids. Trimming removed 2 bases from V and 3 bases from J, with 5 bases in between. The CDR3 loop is CASSLTINQPQHF. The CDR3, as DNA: TGTGCCAGCAGTTTAACAATCAATCAGCCCCAGCATTTT.

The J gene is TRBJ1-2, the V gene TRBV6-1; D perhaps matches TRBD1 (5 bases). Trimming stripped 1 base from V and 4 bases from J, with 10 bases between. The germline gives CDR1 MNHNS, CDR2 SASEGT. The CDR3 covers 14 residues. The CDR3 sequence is CASSEGSGSYGYTF. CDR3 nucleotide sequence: TGTGCCAGCAGTGAAGGTTCAGGGAGCTATGGCTACACCTTC.

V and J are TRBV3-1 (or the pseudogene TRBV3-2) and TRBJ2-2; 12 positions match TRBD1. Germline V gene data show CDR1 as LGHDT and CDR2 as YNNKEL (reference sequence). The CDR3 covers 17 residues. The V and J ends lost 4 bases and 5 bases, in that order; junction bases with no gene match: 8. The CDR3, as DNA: TGTGCCAGCAGCCGAATTGGGGGACAGGGGGCAACCGGGGAGCTGTTTTTT. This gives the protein CASSRIGGQGATGELFF.

The CDR3 sequence: CASSAPDGGTLYGYTF. In nucleotides, the CDR3 is TGTGCCAGCAGCGCCCCTGACGGGGGAACCCTCTATGGCTACACCTTC. This chain links TRBV9 with TRBJ1-2, with D perhaps matching TRBD1 (5 bases). CDR1 is SGDLS, CDR2 YYNGEE, per germline. V was shortened by 3 bases and J by 4 bases, with 19 bases between the two germline ends. CDR3 length: 16 amino acids.

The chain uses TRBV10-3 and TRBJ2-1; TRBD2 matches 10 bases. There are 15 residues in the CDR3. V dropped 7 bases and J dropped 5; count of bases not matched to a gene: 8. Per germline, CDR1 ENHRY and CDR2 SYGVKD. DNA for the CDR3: TGTGCCATCACCGGGGGGCTAGCGGGGGACAATGAGCAGTTCTTC. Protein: CAITGGLAGDNEQFF.

The CDR3 loop is CAWSAGVAANTGELFF. Written as DNA, the CDR3 is TGTGCCTGGAGTGCTGGGGTAGCGGCGAACACCGGGGAGCTGTTTTTT. The chain has TRBV30 and TRBJ2-2; D possibly corresponds to TRBD2 (6 bases). V was trimmed by 1 base and J by 0 bases, leaving 12 bases between them. Germline V CDR1 and CDR2: GTSNPN, SVGIG (reference sequence). CDR3 size: 16 residues.

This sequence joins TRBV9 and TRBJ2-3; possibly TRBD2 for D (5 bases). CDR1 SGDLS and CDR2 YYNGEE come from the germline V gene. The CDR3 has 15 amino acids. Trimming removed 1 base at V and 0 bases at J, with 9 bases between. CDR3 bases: TGTGCCAGCAGCGTAAACGGGAAGAGCACAGATACGCAGTATTTT. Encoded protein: CASSVNGKSTDTQYF.

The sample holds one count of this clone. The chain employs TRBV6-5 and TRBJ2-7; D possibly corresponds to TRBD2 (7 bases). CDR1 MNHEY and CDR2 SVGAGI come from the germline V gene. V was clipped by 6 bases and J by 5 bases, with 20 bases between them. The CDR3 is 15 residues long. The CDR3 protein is CASRRGGGARHEQYF. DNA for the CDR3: TGTGCCAGCAGGAGGGGGGGAGGCGCCCGACACGAGCAGTACTTC.

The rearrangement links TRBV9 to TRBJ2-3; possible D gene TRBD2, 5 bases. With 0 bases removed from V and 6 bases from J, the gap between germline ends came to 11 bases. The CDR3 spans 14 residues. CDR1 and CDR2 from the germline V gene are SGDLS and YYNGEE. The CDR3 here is CASSVERWEDTQYF. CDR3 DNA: TGTGCCAGCAGCGTAGAAAGGTGGGAGGATACGCAGTATTTT.

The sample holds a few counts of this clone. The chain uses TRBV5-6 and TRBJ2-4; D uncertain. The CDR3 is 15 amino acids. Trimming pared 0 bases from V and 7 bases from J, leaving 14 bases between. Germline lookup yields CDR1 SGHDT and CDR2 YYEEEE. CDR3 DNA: TGTGCCAGCAGCTTGGGTCAGGATAGATGGAACATTCAGTACTTC. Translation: CASSLGQDRWNIQYF.

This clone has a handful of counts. The CDR3 DNA sequence: TGTGCCAGTAGTATAGATGAAGCAGGGGGCTACGAGCAGTACTTC. It codes for CASSIDEAGGYEQYF. The gene calls are TRBV19 and TRBJ2-7; the match to TRBD1 covers 7 bases. The germline V gene has CDR1 LNHDA and CDR2 SQIVND (reference sequence). The CDR3 length is 15 residues. The J segment lost 3 bases and the V segment lost 0 bases, leaving 5 bases of the junction unmatched. Looking up the rest from reference TRBV19 and TRBJ2-7 gives the full variable domain: DGGITQSPKYLFRKEGQNVTLSCEQNLNHDAMYWYRQDPGQGLRLIYYSQIVNDFQKGDIAEGYSVSREKKESFPLTVTSAQKNPTAFYLCASSIDEAGGYEQYFGPGTRLTVT.

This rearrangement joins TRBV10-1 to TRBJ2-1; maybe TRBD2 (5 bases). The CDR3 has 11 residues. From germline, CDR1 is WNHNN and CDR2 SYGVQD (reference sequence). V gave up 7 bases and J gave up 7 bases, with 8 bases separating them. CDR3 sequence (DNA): TGCGCCAGCATTCCGGGAAATGAGCAGTTCTTC. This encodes CASIPGNEQFF.

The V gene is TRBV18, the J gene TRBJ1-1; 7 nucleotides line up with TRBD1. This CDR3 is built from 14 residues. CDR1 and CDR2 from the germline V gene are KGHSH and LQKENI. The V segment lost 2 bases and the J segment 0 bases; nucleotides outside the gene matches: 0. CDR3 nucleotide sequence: TGTGCCAGCTCACCAGACAGGGTGAACACTGAAGCTTTCTTT. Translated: CASSPDRVNTEAFF.

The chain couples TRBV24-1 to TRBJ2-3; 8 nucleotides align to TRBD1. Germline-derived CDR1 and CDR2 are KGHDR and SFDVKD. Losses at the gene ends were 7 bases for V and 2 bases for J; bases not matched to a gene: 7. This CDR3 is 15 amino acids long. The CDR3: CATSDRGKNTDTQYF. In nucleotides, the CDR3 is TGTGCCACCAGCGACAGGGGAAAGAACACAGATACGCAGTATTTT.

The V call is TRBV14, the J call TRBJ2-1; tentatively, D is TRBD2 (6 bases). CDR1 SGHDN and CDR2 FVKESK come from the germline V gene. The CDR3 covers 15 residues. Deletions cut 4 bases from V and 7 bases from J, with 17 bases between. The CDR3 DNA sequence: TGTGCCAGCAGCCCTTCAGCGGGTGGGGTGAATGAGCAGTTCTTC. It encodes CASSPSAGGVNEQFF. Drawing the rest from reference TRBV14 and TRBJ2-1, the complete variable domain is EAGVTQFPSHSVIEKGQTVTLRCDPISGHDNLYWYRRVMGKEIKFLLHFVKESKQDESGMPNNRFLAERTGGTYSTLKVQPAELEDSGVYFCASSPSAGGVNEQFFGPGTRLTVL.

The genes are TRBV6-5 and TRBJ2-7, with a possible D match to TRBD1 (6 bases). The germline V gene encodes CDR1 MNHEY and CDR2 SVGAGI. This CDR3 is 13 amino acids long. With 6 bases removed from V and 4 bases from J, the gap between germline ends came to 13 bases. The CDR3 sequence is CASRPGHPYEQYF. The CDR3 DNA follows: TGTGCCAGCAGACCGGGACACCCATACGAGCAGTACTTC.

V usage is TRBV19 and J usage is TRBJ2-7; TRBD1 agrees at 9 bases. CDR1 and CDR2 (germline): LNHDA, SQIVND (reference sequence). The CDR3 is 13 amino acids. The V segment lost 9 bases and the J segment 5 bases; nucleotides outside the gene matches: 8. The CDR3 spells CASRSDRGHEQYF. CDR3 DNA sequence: TGTGCCAGCAGGTCGGACAGGGGACACGAGCAGTACTTC.

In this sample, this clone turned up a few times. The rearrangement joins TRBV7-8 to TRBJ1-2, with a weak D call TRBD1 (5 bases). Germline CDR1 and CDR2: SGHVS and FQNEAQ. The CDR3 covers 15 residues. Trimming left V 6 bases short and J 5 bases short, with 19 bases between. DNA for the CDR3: TGTGCCAGCAGTCCTACGAATCCCGGGACTTATGGCTACACCTTC. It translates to CASSPTNPGTYGYTF.

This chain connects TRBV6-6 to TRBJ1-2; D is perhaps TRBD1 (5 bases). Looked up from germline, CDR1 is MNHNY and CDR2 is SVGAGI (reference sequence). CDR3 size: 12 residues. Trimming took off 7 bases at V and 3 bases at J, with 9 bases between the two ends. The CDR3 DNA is TGTGCCAGCACTTCAGGGTACTATGGCTACACCTTC. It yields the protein CASTSGYYGYTF.

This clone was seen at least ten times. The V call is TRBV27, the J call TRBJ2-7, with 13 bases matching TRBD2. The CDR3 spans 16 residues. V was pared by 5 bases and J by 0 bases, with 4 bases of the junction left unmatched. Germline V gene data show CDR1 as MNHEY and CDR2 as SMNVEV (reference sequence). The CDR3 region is CASSPGTSGISYEQYF. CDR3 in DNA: TGTGCCAGCAGTCCCGGGACTAGCGGGATCTCCTACGAGCAGTACTTC.

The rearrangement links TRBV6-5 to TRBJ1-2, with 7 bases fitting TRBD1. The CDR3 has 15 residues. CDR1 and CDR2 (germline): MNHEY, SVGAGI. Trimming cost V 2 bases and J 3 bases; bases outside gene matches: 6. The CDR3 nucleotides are TGTGCCAGCAGTTACCGACAGGGATACGACTATGGCTACACCTTC. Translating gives CASSYRQGYDYGYTF.

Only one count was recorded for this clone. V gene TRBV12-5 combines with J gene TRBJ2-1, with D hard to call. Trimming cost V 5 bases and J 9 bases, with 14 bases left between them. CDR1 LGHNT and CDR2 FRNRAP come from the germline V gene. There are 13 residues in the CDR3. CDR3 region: CASGTALSGEQFF. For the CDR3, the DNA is TGTGCTAGTGGTACCGCCCTGTCGGGTGAGCAGTTCTTC.

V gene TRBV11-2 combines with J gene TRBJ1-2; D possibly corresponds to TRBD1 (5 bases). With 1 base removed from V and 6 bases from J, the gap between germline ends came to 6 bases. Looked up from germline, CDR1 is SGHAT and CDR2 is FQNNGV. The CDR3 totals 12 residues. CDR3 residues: CASSLGGDGYTF. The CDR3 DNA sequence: TGTGCCAGCAGCTTAGGGGGCGATGGCTACACCTTC.